A single sample is the source of the 22 T cell receptor beta chains below, sequenced in a study of blood T cell repertoires in COVID-19. The assay was immunoSEQ multiplex PCR, and TCRdb's table has in-frame clones only and misses some. The sample consists of over 300,000 clones, roughly 82% of them appearing once. The material sequenced was peripheral blood. These receptors all come from a woman aged 50 to 65 with acute or convalescent COVID-19.

V usage is TRBV14 and J usage is TRBJ2-5; perhaps TRBD1 as D (5 bases). From germline, CDR1 is SGHDN and CDR2 FVKESK. This CDR3 contains 13 residues. V lost 6 bases, J lost 5 bases, and 13 bases lay in between. The CDR3 is CASSRQISETQYF. DNA of the CDR3: TGTGCCAGCAGTCGACAGATTTCTGAGACCCAGTACTTC.

This chain uses TRBV28 with TRBJ2-1; TRBD1 matches at 7 bases. CDR1 is MDHEN, CDR2 SYDVKM, per germline. CDR3 length: 15 residues. V was pared by 8 bases and J by 2 bases, with 9 bases of the junction left unmatched. The CDR3 DNA is TGTGCCAGCCCTCCCGGGACAGAGACCTACAATGAGCAGTTCTTC. It yields the protein CASPPGTETYNEQFF.

A single count supports this clone. The rearrangement links TRBV3-1 (or the pseudogene TRBV3-2) to TRBJ1-1, with D perhaps matching TRBD1 (6 bases). Germline V gene lookup returns CDR1 LGHDT and CDR2 YNNKEL (reference sequence). The CDR3 totals 14 residues. V gave up 4 bases and J gave up 7 bases, with 16 bases separating them. CDR3 nucleotides: TGTGCCAGCAGCCTGATAGGGGAACAGGGTGAAGCTTTCTTT. Protein: CASSLIGEQGEAFF.

The rearrangement joins TRBV24-1 to TRBJ2-2; 10 nucleotides match TRBD2. In germline, CDR1 is KGHDR, CDR2 SFDVKD. The trim removed 6 bases at V and 1 base at J, leaving 4 bases unmatched. This CDR3 contains 16 residues. The CDR3 sequence: CATSTVAGGNTGELFF. For the CDR3, the DNA is TGTGCCACCAGTACGGTAGCGGGAGGGAACACCGGGGAGCTGTTTTTT.

The CDR3 DNA reads TGTGCCACCAGTGATGCCTCACTAGCGGCATACAATACGCAGTATTTT. It codes for CATSDASLAAYNTQYF. The gene calls are TRBV24-1 and TRBJ2-3, with 8 bases that match TRBD2. Germline CDR1 and CDR2: KGHDR and SFDVKD. The V and J ends lost 3 bases and 7 bases, in that order; junction bases with no gene match: 11. The CDR3 is 16 residues long.

This clone was seen a few times. The chain joins TRBV5-1 to TRBJ1-3; 10 bases line up with TRBD1. CDR3 length: 14 residues. The germline V gene has CDR1 SGHRS and CDR2 YFSETQ. The ends lost 4 bases at V and 7 bases at J; junction bases unmatched: 5. CDR3: CASSPPGQGNTIYF. CDR3 DNA sequence: TGCGCCAGCAGCCCACCGGGACAGGGGAACACCATATATTTT. The variable domain in full, completed from reference TRBV5-1 and TRBJ1-3, reads KAGVTQTPRYLIKTRGQQVTLSCSPISGHRSVSWYQQTPGQGLQFLFEYFSETQRNKGNFPGRFSGRQFSNSRSEMNVSTLELGDSALYLCASSPPGQGNTIYFGEGSWLTVV.

This sequence joins TRBV6-5 and TRBJ1-4; D possibly corresponds to TRBD1 (6 bases). The CDR3 loop spans 15 amino acids. The V end lost 6 bases, the J end lost 3 bases, and 14 bases lay between the germline ends. Germline V gene lookup returns CDR1 MNHEY and CDR2 SVGAGI. CDR3 protein: CASSTAGTPNEKLFF. In DNA, the CDR3 is TGTGCCAGCAGCACTGCCGGGACACCTAATGAAAAACTGTTTTTT.

The V and J genes are TRBV7-8 and TRBJ2-1; perhaps TRBD1 as D (5 bases). V lost 5 bases and J 8 bases, leaving 16 bases between the germline ends. This CDR3 has 14 residues. Germline V lookup: CDR1 SGHVS, CDR2 FQNEAQ. Here the CDR3 reads CASSEWTPQDEQFF. The CDR3 nucleotides read TGTGCCAGCAGCGAATGGACCCCACAGGATGAGCAGTTCTTC. Combining the CDR3 with reference TRBV7-8 and TRBJ2-1 gives the whole variable domain GAGVSQSPRYKVAKRGQDVALRCDPISGHVSLFWYQQALGQGPEFLTYFQNEAQLDKSGLPSDRFFAERPEGSVSTLKIQRTQQEDSAVYLCASSEWTPQDEQFFGPGTRLTVL.

The V call is TRBV20-1, the J call TRBJ1-3, with D unclear. This CDR3 comprises 11 residues. The germline gives CDR1 DFQATT, CDR2 SNEGSKA (reference sequence). V shed 5 bases and J shed 8 bases, with 10 bases lying between them. The DNA of the CDR3 is TGCAGTGCTCCTCGGCAGGACACCATATATTTT. Translating gives CSAPRQDTIYF.

This chain joins TRBV5-1 and TRBJ1-3, with no clear D. The CDR3 is 16 residues long. CDR1 is SGHRS and CDR2 is YFSETQ in the germline V gene. V was trimmed by 1 base and J by 0 bases, leaving 11 bases between them. The CDR3 protein is CASSLYHGSSGNTIYF. As DNA, the CDR3 is TGCGCCAGCAGCTTGTATCACGGGAGCTCTGGAAACACCATATATTTT.

This chain connects TRBV19 to TRBJ1-5, with 8 bases aligning to TRBD1. CDR3 length: 13 amino acids. The V gene's germline CDR1 is LNHDA and CDR2 SQIVND (reference sequence). After removal of 5 bases from V and 7 bases from J, the junction contained 4 bases not matched to a gene. Written as DNA, the CDR3 is TGTGCCAGTAGTCCGGACAGGGTACAGCCCCAGCATTTT. This sequence encodes CASSPDRVQPQHF.

The chain carries TRBV27 and TRBJ2-1; TRBD2 matches 10 bases. V lost 2 bases to trimming and J lost 13 bases; unmatched junction nucleotides: 20. The germline gives CDR1 MNHEY, CDR2 SMNVEV (reference sequence). This CDR3 has 18 amino acids. The CDR3 DNA follows: TGTGCCAGCAGTTTAGGGGCTGACTGGGCCCTAGCGGGAGTTGGTCAGTTCTTC. It yields the protein CASSLGADWALAGVGQFF.

This clone was found once. The J gene is TRBJ2-1, the V gene TRBV6-2 or TRBV6-3, with TRBD2 as a possible D gene (6 bases). This CDR3 region has 14 residues. V shed 6 bases and J shed 5 bases, with 14 bases lying between them. In germline, CDR1 is MNHEY, CDR2 SVGEGT. DNA of the CDR3: TGTGCCAGCAGCTGGTCGGAGGGTCACAATGAGCAGTTCTTC. Protein product: CASSWSEGHNEQFF.

This clone was observed once. This chain joins TRBV6-6 and TRBJ2-7; TRBD2 matches at 14 bases. CDR3 length equals 15 residues. Trimming took 6 bases from V and 4 from J; bases not matched to a gene: 5. CDR1 MNHNY and CDR2 SVGAGI come from the germline V gene (reference sequence). The CDR3, as DNA: TGTGCCAGCAGCCCGGGACTAGCGGGAGCGTACGAGCAGTACTTC. Its protein is CASSPGLAGAYEQYF.

CDR3 region: CASREDSYNEKLFF. DNA of the CDR3: TGTGCCAGCAGGGAGGACTCTTATAATGAAAAACTGTTTTTT. The V and J genes are TRBV2 and TRBJ1-4; D is uncertain. The CDR3 runs 14 residues. CDR1 is SNHLY, CDR2 FYNNEI, per germline. Trimming removed 6 bases from V and 4 bases from J, with 12 bases in between.

This rearrangement joins TRBV29-1 to TRBJ1-1; TRBD1 matches 8 bases. CDR3 length equals 12 residues. Germline values: CDR1 SQVTM, CDR2 ANQGSEA. Germline trimming cut 4 bases from V and 5 bases from J; bases unmatched to any gene: 3. The CDR3 DNA follows: TGCAGCGTTGGACAGGGGAGGACTGAAGCTTTCTTT. Translation: CSVGQGRTEAFF.

The gene calls are TRBV4-3 and TRBJ2-7; TRBD2 might be the D (5 bases). V shed 0 bases and J shed 2 bases, with 17 bases lying between them. The CDR3 sequence is 17 residues long. From germline, CDR1 is LGHNA and CDR2 YSLEER. CDR3 protein: CASSQEEAGVRAYEQYF. The CDR3 region has the DNA TGCGCCAGCAGCCAAGAGGAGGCAGGAGTGCGGGCCTACGAGCAGTACTTC.

This chain connects TRBV20-1 to TRBJ1-1; no reliable D call. Trimming took 3 bases from V and 4 from J, leaving 9 bases between them. The CDR3 has 12 amino acids. CDR1 and CDR2 from the germline V gene are DFQATT and SNEGSKA (reference sequence). The CDR3 region is CSASRVSTEAFF. CDR3 sequence (DNA): TGCAGTGCTAGTCGGGTTAGCACTGAAGCTTTCTTT.

This chain uses TRBV7-2 with TRBJ2-4, with D tentatively TRBD1 (5 bases). With 2 bases removed from V and 0 bases from J, the gap between germline ends came to 11 bases. CDR3 length equals 16 residues. Germline V gives CDR1 SGHTA, CDR2 FQGNSA. The CDR3 protein is CASSLQGRLAKNIQYF. The CDR3 region has the DNA TGTGCCAGCAGCTTACAGGGTCGATTAGCCAAAAACATTCAGTACTTC.

The chain has TRBV21-1 and TRBJ2-6; the table's TRBD1 call for D was not verified on the DNA. TRBV21-1 is a listed pseudogene. The CDR3 is 15 amino acids. CDR3 bases: TGTGCCAGCAGCAAGGACAGGGGTGGGGCCAACGTCCTGACTTTC. Translating it yields CASSKDRGGANVLTF.

V gene TRBV27 combines with J gene TRBJ1-2; a possible D gene is TRBD1 (6 bases). V shed 5 bases and J shed 8 bases, with 15 bases lying between them. The CDR3 is 13 amino acids. Germline CDR1 reads MNHEY; CDR2 reads SMNVEV (reference sequence). CDR3 in DNA: TGTGCCAGCAGTATCCAGGGGCTTGGCGGCTACACCTTC. Encoded protein: CASSIQGLGGYTF.

The chain links TRBV19 to TRBJ2-2; no clear D. This CDR3 spans 14 amino acids. Trimming left V 1 base short and J 8 bases short, with 11 bases between. CDR1 is LNHDA and CDR2 is SQIVND in the germline V gene (reference sequence). CDR3 coding DNA: TGTGCCAGTAGTATAGTTCCTTCCAGTGGGGAGCTGTTTTTT. This encodes CASSIVPSSGELFF.